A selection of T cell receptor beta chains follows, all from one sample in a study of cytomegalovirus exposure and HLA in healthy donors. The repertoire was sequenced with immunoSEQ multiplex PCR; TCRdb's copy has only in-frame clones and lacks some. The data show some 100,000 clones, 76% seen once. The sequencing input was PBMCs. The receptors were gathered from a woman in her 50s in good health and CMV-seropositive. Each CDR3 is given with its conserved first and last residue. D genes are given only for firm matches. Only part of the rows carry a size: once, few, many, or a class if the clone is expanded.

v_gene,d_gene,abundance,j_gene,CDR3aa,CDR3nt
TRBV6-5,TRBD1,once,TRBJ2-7,CASSYNGQGSYEQYF,TGTGCCAGCAGTTACAACGGACAGGGAAGCTACGAGCAGTACTTC
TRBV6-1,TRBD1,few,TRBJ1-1,CASGSRGRNTEAFF,TGTGCCAGCGGAAGCAGGGGGCGCAACACTGAAGCTTTCTTT
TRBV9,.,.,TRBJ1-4,CASSVGRLGSTNEKLFF,TGTGCCAGCAGCGTAGGAAGGTTAGGGAGCACTAATGAAAAACTGTTTTTT
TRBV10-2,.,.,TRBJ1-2,CASSESQGRYGYTF,TGCGCCAGCAGTGAGTCACAGGGCCGCTATGGCTACACCTTC
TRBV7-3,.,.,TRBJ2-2,CASSLFGTDTGELFF,TGTGCCAGCAGCCTTTTTGGCACCGACACCGGGGAGCTGTTTTTT
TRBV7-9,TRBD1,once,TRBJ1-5,CASSLGEGARGNQPQHF,TGTGCCAGCAGCCTCGGTGAGGGGGCAAGGGGCAATCAGCCCCAGCATTTT
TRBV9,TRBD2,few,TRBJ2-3,CASEGLNTDTQYF,TGTGCCAGCGAGGGACTAAACACAGATACGCAGTATTTT
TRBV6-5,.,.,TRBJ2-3,CASRVTGDSDTQYF,TGTGCCAGCCGTGTAACGGGAGACTCAGATACGCAGTATTTT
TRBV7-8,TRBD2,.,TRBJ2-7,CASSHSGGSYEQYF,TGTGCCAGCAGCCATAGCGGGGGATCCTACGAGCAGTACTTC
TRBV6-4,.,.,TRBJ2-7,CASRTRDTHYEQYF,TGTGCCAGCAGGACAAGGGACACCCACTACGAGCAGTACTTC
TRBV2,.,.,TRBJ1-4,CASSEESRNGKLFF,TGTGCCAGCAGTGAGGAGAGTAGAAATGGGAAACTGTTTTTT
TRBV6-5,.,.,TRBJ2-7,CASSYGPVTTYEQYF,TGTGCCAGCAGTTACGGGCCCGTGACCACCTACGAGCAGTACTTC
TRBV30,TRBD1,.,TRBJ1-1,CAWSVRIHDRAITEAFF,TGTGCCTGGAGTGTACGTATCCACGACAGGGCTATCACTGAAGCTTTCTTT
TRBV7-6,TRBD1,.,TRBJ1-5,CASSRTIGQGGNQPQHF,TGTGCCAGCAGTCGAACAATCGGACAGGGAGGCAATCAGCCCCAGCATTTT
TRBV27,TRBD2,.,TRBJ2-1,CASSPRTSGGLSYNEQFF,TGTGCCAGCAGTCCCCGGACTAGCGGGGGCCTTTCCTACAATGAGCAGTTCTTC
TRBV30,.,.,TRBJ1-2,CAWSVRRVLDGYTF,TGTGCCTGGAGTGTCAGGAGGGTCCTTGATGGCTACACCTTC
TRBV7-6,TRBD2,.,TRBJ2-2,CASSLATSGITGELFF,TGTGCCAGCAGCTTAGCGACTAGCGGGATCACCGGGGAGCTGTTTTTT
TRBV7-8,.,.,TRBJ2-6,CASSLDRYGSGANVLTF,TGTGCCAGCAGCTTAGATCGTTACGGCTCTGGGGCCAACGTCCTGACTTTC
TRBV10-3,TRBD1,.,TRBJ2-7,CAISTSRDSSSYEQYF,TGTGCCATCAGTACATCCCGGGACAGCAGCTCCTACGAGCAGTACTTC
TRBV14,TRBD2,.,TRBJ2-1,CASSQVAGVFHNEQFF,TGTGCCAGCAGCCAGGTAGCGGGAGTGTTCCACAATGAGCAGTTCTTC
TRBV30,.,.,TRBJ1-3,CAWSQRGSSGNTIYF,TGTGCCTGGAGTCAAAGGGGGAGCTCTGGAAACACCATATATTTT
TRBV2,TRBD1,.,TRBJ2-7,CASSEVETGTFGEQYF,TGTGCCAGCAGTGAAGTGGAGACAGGGACCTTCGGCGAGCAGTACTTC